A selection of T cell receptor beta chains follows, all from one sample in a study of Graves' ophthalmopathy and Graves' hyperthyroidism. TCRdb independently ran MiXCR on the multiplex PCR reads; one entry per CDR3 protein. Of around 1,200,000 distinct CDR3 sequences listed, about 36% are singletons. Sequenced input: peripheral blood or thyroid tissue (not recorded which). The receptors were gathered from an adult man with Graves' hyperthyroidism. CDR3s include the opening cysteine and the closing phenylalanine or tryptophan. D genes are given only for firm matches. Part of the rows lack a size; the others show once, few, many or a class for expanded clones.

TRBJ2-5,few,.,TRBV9,TGTGCCAGCAGCCTCTGGACAGCCCCCGTGGAGACCCAGTACTTC,CASSLWTAPVETQYF
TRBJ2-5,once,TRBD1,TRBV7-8,TGTGCCAGCAGTTACTCCTCTCGCCCGGACAGGCGTCGCCTCCAAGAGACCCAGTACTTC,CASSYSSRPDRRRLQETQYF
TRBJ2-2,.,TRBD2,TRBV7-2,TGTGCCAGCAGCTTACGACTAGCGGGGGGTTCCGGGGAGCTGTTTTTT,CASSLRLAGGSGELFF
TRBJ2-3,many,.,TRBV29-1,TGCAGCGTTGTAGGGGACGCAAGCACAGATACGCAGTATTTT,CSVVGDASTDTQYF
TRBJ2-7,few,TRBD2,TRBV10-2,TGCGCCAGCAGTTATGACGGGAGGGTGGAGCAGTACTTC,CASSYDGRVEQYF
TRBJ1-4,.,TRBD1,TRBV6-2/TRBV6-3,TGTGCCAGCAGTTACCTGGACAGGGGACTGTTTTTT,CASSYLDRGLFF
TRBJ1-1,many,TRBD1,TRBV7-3,TGTGCCAGCAGCTCGAAACGGGACAGACACACTGAAGCTTTCTTT,CASSSKRDRHTEAFF
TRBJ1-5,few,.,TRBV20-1,TGCAGTAGACAGAGTTTCCTCAATCAGCCCCAGCATTTT,CSRQSFLNQPQHF
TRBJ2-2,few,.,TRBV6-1,TGTGCCAGCAGGACGAGGGCGCAGGGCACCGGGGAGCTGTTTTTT,CASRTRAQGTGELFF
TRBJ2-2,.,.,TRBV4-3,TGCGCCAGCAGCCAAGCGAGCGTCACCGGGGAGCTGTTTTTT,CASSQASVTGELFF
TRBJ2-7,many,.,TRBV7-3,TGTGCCAGCAGTCCAAACGGGAGTCCCTACGAGCAGTACTTC,CASSPNGSPYEQYF
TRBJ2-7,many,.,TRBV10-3,TGTGCCGCGCGGGACAAACGAGACGAGCAGTACTTC,CAARDKRDEQYF
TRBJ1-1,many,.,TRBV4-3,TGCGCCAGCAGCCAGGGGGCCAGGGACACTGAAGCTTTCTTT,CASSQGARDTEAFF
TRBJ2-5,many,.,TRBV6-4,TGTGCCAGCAGTGACGGGGGGACCCAGTACTTC,CASSDGGTQYF
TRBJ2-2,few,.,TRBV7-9,TGTGCCAGCAGCTCGACCAGCGGCCACGCGAACACCGGGGAGCTGTTTTTT,CASSSTSGHANTGELFF
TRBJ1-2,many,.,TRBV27,TGTGCCAGCAGCGCGACTACAGGGTTGGCGTATGGCTACACCTTC,CASSATTGLAYGYTF
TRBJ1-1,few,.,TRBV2,TGTGCCAGCAGTGATTCCCGCGCGGACACTGAAGCTTTCTTT,CASSDSRADTEAFF